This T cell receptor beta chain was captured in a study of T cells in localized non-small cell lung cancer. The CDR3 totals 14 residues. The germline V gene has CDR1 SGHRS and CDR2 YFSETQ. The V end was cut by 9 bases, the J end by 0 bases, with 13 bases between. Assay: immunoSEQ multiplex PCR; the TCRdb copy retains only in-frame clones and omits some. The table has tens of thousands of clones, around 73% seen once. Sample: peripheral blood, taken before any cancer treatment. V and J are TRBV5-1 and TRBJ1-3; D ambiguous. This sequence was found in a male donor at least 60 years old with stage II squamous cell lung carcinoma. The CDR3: CATQDGVSGNTIYF. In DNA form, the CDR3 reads TGCGCCACCCAAGACGGTGTCTCTGGAAACACCATATATTTT.